This entry lists 30 T cell receptor beta chains sequenced from one sample in a study of identifying expanded T cells in peripheral blood. Data came from immunoSEQ multiplex PCR; TCRdb stores just in-frame clones and leaves some out. The sample carries approximately 97,000 clones, about 91% recorded once. Material for sequencing was blood. These receptors all come from a person between 18 and 69 years old in good health.

The V call is TRBV18, the J call TRBJ1-5, with D possibly TRBD1 on 5 matching bases. The CDR3 covers 15 residues. Germline V gene data show CDR1 as KGHSH and CDR2 as LQKENI. Trimming took off 3 bases at V and 9 bases at J, with 18 bases between the two ends. CDR3 coding DNA: TGTGCCAGCTCACCGGCGACTTTAGGGGAATGGCCCCAGCATTTT. Amino acids: CASSPATLGEWPQHF.

The rearrangement uses TRBV4-1 and TRBJ2-1, with a possible D match to TRBD1 (5 bases). V dropped 0 bases and J dropped 4 bases, with 7 bases sitting between them. This CDR3 comprises 14 residues. Germline V CDR1 and CDR2: MGHRA, YSYEKL. The CDR3: CASSQETAYNEQFF. The CDR3 DNA reads TGCGCCAGCAGCCAAGAGACAGCATACAATGAGCAGTTCTTC.

V is TRBV19 and J is TRBJ1-5; D unclear. Germline V lookup: CDR1 LNHDA, CDR2 SQIVND (reference sequence). This CDR3 is built from 14 residues. Between the trimmed V and J ends, which lost 6 bases and 2 bases, there was a span of 11 bases. The DNA of the CDR3 is TGTGCCAGTAGGTCCGAAGAGGGCAATCAGCCCCAGCATTTT. Amino acid sequence: CASRSEEGNQPQHF.

The chain joins TRBV6-1 to TRBJ2-5; D not certain. This CDR3 is 12 amino acids long. Germline V gene data show CDR1 as MNHNS and CDR2 as SASEGT. V was trimmed by 3 bases and J by 4 bases, leaving 6 bases between them. The chain's CDR3 is CASSEWGETQYF. CDR3 bases: TGTGCCAGCAGTGAGTGGGGAGAGACCCAGTACTTC.

This clone has more than one count but fewer than ten. V is TRBV6-4 and J is TRBJ1-6; maybe TRBD1 (5 bases). V lost 3 bases to trimming and J lost 8 bases, with 11 bases between them. The CDR3 sequence is 14 residues long. CDR1 and CDR2 from the germline V gene are MRHNA and SNTAGT. As DNA, the CDR3 is TGTGCCAGCAGTGAAGGCAGGGACCATTCACCCCTCCACTTT. Protein product: CASSEGRDHSPLHF.

V is TRBV7-9 and J is TRBJ2-7, with 9 bases identical to TRBD1. V trimming: 4 bases; J trimming: 4 bases; junction bases outside the gene matches: 11. The CDR3 is 16 residues long. Germline V gene data show CDR1 as SEHNR and CDR2 as FQNEAQ (reference sequence). This chain's CDR3 is CASSSTTGGKRYEQYF. The CDR3, as DNA: TGTGCCAGCAGCTCCACCACAGGGGGCAAGCGGTACGAGCAGTACTTC.

The chain joins TRBV27 to TRBJ2-7, with D possibly called TRBD1 or TRBD2 (6 bases each). The CDR3 is 11 amino acids. Germline-derived CDR1 and CDR2 are MNHEY and SMNVEV (reference sequence). V was shortened by 7 bases and J by 8 bases, with 12 bases between the two germline ends. CDR3 coding DNA: TGTGCCAGCACCTTGGGGGGCCAGCAGTACTTC. Translating gives CASTLGGQQYF.

V gene TRBV7-8 combines with J gene TRBJ1-2; D gene uncertain. The CDR3 covers 13 residues. CDR1 SGHVS and CDR2 FQNEAQ come from the germline V gene. The germline V and J ends were trimmed by 0 bases and 4 bases, with 6 bases remaining between them. CDR3 sequence (DNA): TGTGCCAGCAGCTTAGCCAGATCCTATGGCTACACCTTC. Translating gives CASSLARSYGYTF.

This clone was counted only a few times. The J gene is TRBJ1-2, the V gene TRBV15, with D uncertain. The CDR3 has 13 amino acids. Per the germline V gene, CDR1 is LNHNV and CDR2 is YYDKDF (reference sequence). V was pared by 0 bases and J by 2 bases, with 4 bases between. CDR3 loop: CATSRDPNYGYTF. The CDR3 DNA is TGTGCCACCAGCAGAGACCCAAACTATGGCTACACCTTC.

The rearrangement links TRBV28 to TRBJ2-7, with 9 bases identical to TRBD1. The germline V gene encodes CDR1 MDHEN and CDR2 SYDVKM. V was pared by 5 bases and J by 6 bases, with 14 bases of the junction left unmatched. The CDR3 totals 16 residues. The CDR3 loop is CASSTRTPGQGPEQYF. Written as DNA, the CDR3 is TGTGCCAGCAGTACACGGACGCCGGGACAGGGTCCCGAGCAGTACTTC.

This sequence joins TRBV7-9 and TRBJ1-2, with TRBD1 identical over 9 bases. The CDR3 spans 13 residues. Germline V lookup: CDR1 SEHNR, CDR2 FQNEAQ (reference sequence). Germline trimming cut 4 bases from V and 6 bases from J; bases unmatched to any gene: 3. This CDR3 reads CASSWTGVNGYTF. The CDR3 DNA sequence: TGTGCCAGCAGCTGGACAGGGGTGAATGGCTACACCTTC.

V gene TRBV11-2 combines with J gene TRBJ1-4, with 9 bases lining up with TRBD1. This CDR3 has 15 residues. The V and J ends lost 2 bases and 6 bases, in that order; junction bases with no gene match: 4. Germline V gene sequence: CDR1 SGHAT, CDR2 FQNNGV. The CDR3 loop reads CASSLSQGAYEKLFF. The CDR3 nucleotides read TGTGCCAGCAGCTTATCACAGGGGGCATATGAAAAACTGTTTTTT.

This chain connects TRBV19 to TRBJ2-2; D unclear. CDR1 and CDR2 from the germline V gene are LNHDA and SQIVND (reference sequence). The CDR3 length is 15 residues. V lost 3 bases and J 5 bases, leaving 13 bases between the germline ends. In DNA, the CDR3 is TGTGCCAGTAGTATGTGGTCCCAGGAGACCGGGGAGCTGTTTTTT. Translated, it gives CASSMWSQETGELFF.

This clone came up a few times. The chain couples TRBV5-5 to TRBJ2-7; possibly TRBD2 for D (5 bases). The germline CDR1 and CDR2 sequences are SGHKS and YYEKEE (reference sequence). Trimming took 2 bases from V and 0 from J, leaving 12 bases between them. The CDR3 extends over 15 amino acids. CDR3 DNA sequence: TGTGCCAGCAGCTTTGGTCAGACTAACTCCTACGAGCAGTACTTC. Protein: CASSFGQTNSYEQYF.

The V gene is TRBV15, the J gene TRBJ2-2, with TRBD1 matching over 10 bases. CDR1 is LNHNV, CDR2 YYDKDF, per germline (reference sequence). Trimming took 1 base from V and 9 from J; bases not matched to a gene: 8. The CDR3 contains 16 residues. CDR3 nucleotides: TGTGCCACCAGCAGAGTATGGACAGGGGGAAAACGGGAGCTGTTTTTT. Protein product: CATSRVWTGGKRELFF. Filled out from reference TRBV15 and TRBJ2-2, the complete variable domain reads DAMVIQNPRYQVTQFGKPVTLSCSQTLNHNVMYWYQQKSSQAPKLLFHYYDKDFNNEADTPDNFQSRRPNTSFCFLDIRSPGLGDTAMYLCATSRVWTGGKRELFFGEGSRLTVL.

V is TRBV7-9 and J is TRBJ2-1; the match to TRBD2 covers 10 bases. Losses at the gene ends were 5 bases for V and 4 bases for J; bases not matched to a gene: 8. This CDR3 is 16 amino acids long. Germline lookup yields CDR1 SEHNR and CDR2 FQNEAQ (reference sequence). The CDR3 DNA is TGTGCCAGCAGCCCGACTAGCGGGTTTCCTTACAATGAGCAGTTCTTC. It encodes CASSPTSGFPYNEQFF. Together with reference TRBV7-9 and TRBJ2-1, the CDR3 gives the full variable domain: DTGVSQNPRHKITKRGQNVTFRCDPISEHNRLYWYRQTLGQGPEFLTYFQNEAQLEKSRLLSDRFSAERPKGSFSTLEIQRTEQGDSAMYLCASSPTSGFPYNEQFFGPGTRLTVL.

The rearrangement uses TRBV7-2 and TRBJ1-2; the D gene is possibly TRBD1 (5 bases). V lost 3 bases, J lost 5 bases, and 16 bases lay in between. CDR3 length: 15 residues. Germline V gives CDR1 SGHTA, CDR2 FQGNSA. CDR3 DNA sequence: TGTGCCAGCAGCTTTAGCACAGCGGGGGTTTATGGCTACACCTTC. Translation: CASSFSTAGVYGYTF.

This clone was counted a single time. V is TRBV7-9 and J is TRBJ2-7, with a weak D call TRBD2 (5 bases). This CDR3 contains 13 residues. V lost 7 bases, J lost 5 bases, and 15 bases lay in between. In germline, CDR1 is SEHNR, CDR2 FQNEAQ (reference sequence). The CDR3 loop reads CASNRVDGNEQYF. In DNA, the CDR3 is TGTGCCAGCAACCGAGTGGACGGGAACGAGCAGTACTTC.

This clone was picked up one time. The chain has TRBV5-1 and TRBJ1-2; maybe TRBD1 (5 bases). CDR1 is SGHRS, CDR2 YFSETQ, per germline. V shed 0 bases and J shed 5 bases, with 20 bases lying between them. This CDR3 is 17 amino acids long. CDR3 residues: CASSLGRDVRFPYGYTF. The CDR3 bases are TGCGCCAGCAGCTTGGGCCGGGACGTCCGCTTTCCTTATGGCTACACCTTC.

This chain joins TRBV19 and TRBJ1-5; TRBD1 is a possible D gene (6 bases). Deletions cut 7 bases from V and 4 bases from J, with 20 bases between. This CDR3 has 16 amino acids. In germline, CDR1 is LNHDA, CDR2 SQIVND (reference sequence). The DNA of the CDR3 is TGTGCCAGTAACACCGGCCCCGGGACACGAAATCAGCCCCAGCATTTT. As protein: CASNTGPGTRNQPQHF.

The chain employs TRBV7-2 and TRBJ1-1, with no clear D. The CDR3 is made up of 13 amino acids. In germline, CDR1 is SGHTA, CDR2 FQGNSA. Trimming removed 7 bases at V and 8 bases at J, with 17 bases between. The CDR3 sequence is CASTIRRDVEAFF. CDR3 in DNA: TGTGCCAGCACCATCCGACGGGATGTGGAAGCTTTCTTT.

V and J are TRBV12-5 and TRBJ1-2; tentatively, D is TRBD1 (6 bases). V shed 0 bases and J shed 4 bases, with 27 bases lying between them. The CDR3 has 20 amino acids. Germline CDR1 is LGHNT and CDR2 is FRNRAP. Here the CDR3 reads CASGLVTSGRGSIGIYGYTF. The CDR3 coding sequence is TGTGCTAGTGGTTTGGTTACATCTGGGAGGGGGTCAATCGGGATCTATGGCTACACCTTC.

The rearrangement joins TRBV5-6 to TRBJ2-7, with D tentatively TRBD1 or TRBD2 (5 bases each). Germline lookup yields CDR1 SGHDT and CDR2 YYEEEE. Between the trimmed V and J ends, which lost 4 bases and 6 bases, there was a span of 17 bases. CDR3 size: 14 residues. CDR3 sequence (DNA): TGTGCCAGCAGCCGCGCCGGGGCTACTTCCGAGCAGTACTTC. It codes for CASSRAGATSEQYF.

The V call is TRBV5-8, the J call TRBJ1-5; D gene unclear. There are 12 residues in the CDR3. V was trimmed by 2 bases and J by 6 bases, leaving 6 bases between them. Germline V CDR1 and CDR2: SGHTS, YDEGEE. The CDR3, as DNA: TGTGCCAGCAGCTTACCGTTTCAGCCCCAGCATTTT. Protein: CASSLPFQPQHF. Together with reference TRBV5-8 and TRBJ1-5, the CDR3 gives the full variable domain: EAGVTQSPTHLIKTRGQQATLRCSPISGHTSVYWYQQALGLGLQFLLWYDEGEERNRGNFPPRFSGRQFPNYSSELNVNALELEDSALYLCASSLPFQPQHFGDGTRLSIL.

The V call is TRBV28, the J call TRBJ2-7; a weak D match, TRBD2 (6 bases). V was pared by 2 bases and J by 2 bases, with 10 bases between. The CDR3 is 14 amino acids. Germline lookup yields CDR1 MDHEN and CDR2 SYDVKM. CDR3 DNA sequence: TGTGCCAGCAGTTTACACGGGGGAACCTACGAGCAGTACTTC. This translates into CASSLHGGTYEQYF.

The J gene is TRBJ1-2, the V gene TRBV18; a possible D gene is TRBD1 (6 bases). V was trimmed by 0 bases and J by 4 bases, leaving 12 bases between them. This CDR3 is built from 15 residues. Germline-derived CDR1 and CDR2 are KGHSH and LQKENI. The CDR3 DNA follows: TGTGCCAGCTCACCACCGGGGGGGGCCAGCTATGGCTACACCTTC. This encodes CASSPPGGASYGYTF.

The CDR3 DNA reads TGTGCCAGCTCATTCTGGGCTAGCGGGGCACAAGAGACCCAGTACTTC. This sequence encodes CASSFWASGAQETQYF. The genes are TRBV18 and TRBJ2-5; 9 bases fit TRBD2. The germline V gene has CDR1 KGHSH and CDR2 LQKENI. CDR3 size: 16 residues. V dropped 5 bases and J dropped 2; count of bases not matched to a gene: 9.

The gene calls are TRBV19 and TRBJ2-3; the D is unclear. CDR1 and CDR2 from the germline V gene are LNHDA and SQIVND (reference sequence). This CDR3 contains 12 residues. V was shortened by 6 bases and J by 0 bases, with 4 bases between the two germline ends. The CDR3 sequence: CASRYSTDTQYF. The CDR3 DNA reads as TGTGCCAGTAGGTATAGCACAGATACGCAGTATTTT.

The chain couples TRBV7-8 to TRBJ1-1; 10 nucleotides align to TRBD1. The CDR3 contains 13 residues. The trim removed 6 bases at V and 7 bases at J, leaving 5 bases unmatched. Germline lookup yields CDR1 SGHVS and CDR2 FQNEAQ. CDR3 amino acids: CASRVDRGFEAFF. Written as DNA, the CDR3 is TGTGCCAGCAGAGTGGACAGGGGGTTTGAAGCTTTCTTT.

The gene calls are TRBV11-2 and TRBJ2-7, with 10 bases matching TRBD1. The V gene's germline CDR1 is SGHAT and CDR2 FQNNGV. The CDR3 totals 14 residues. V shed 5 bases, J shed 5 bases, and the junction held 6 bases outside the gene matches. CDR3 in amino acids: CASSPRQGADEQYF. The CDR3 DNA follows: TGTGCCAGCAGCCCTCGACAGGGGGCTGACGAGCAGTACTTC.